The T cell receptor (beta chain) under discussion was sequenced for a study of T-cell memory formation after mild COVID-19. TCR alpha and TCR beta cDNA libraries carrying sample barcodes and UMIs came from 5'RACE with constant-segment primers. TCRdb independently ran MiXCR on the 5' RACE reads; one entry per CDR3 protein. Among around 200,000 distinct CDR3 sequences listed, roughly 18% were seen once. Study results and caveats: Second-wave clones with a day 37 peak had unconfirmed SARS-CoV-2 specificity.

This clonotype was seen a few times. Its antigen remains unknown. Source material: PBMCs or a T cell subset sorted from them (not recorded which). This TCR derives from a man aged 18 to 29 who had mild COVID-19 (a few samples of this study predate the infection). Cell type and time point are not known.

The CDR3 protein is CASSTPSGSEAFF. The DNA for the CDR3 is TGTGCCAGCAGCACACCGTCAGGGTCTGAAGCTTTCTTT. The chain uses TRBV7-8 and TRBJ1-1; weak D call: TRBD1 (5 bases). The germline V gene has CDR1 SGHVS and CDR2 FQNEAQ. Between the trimmed V and J ends, which lost 5 bases and 6 bases, there was a span of 13 bases. This CDR3 is built from 13 residues.